The present entry profiles one T cell receptor beta chain with its context. Its target is not known. V was pared by 4 bases and J by 4 bases, with 5 bases of the junction left unmatched. Germline-derived CDR1 and CDR2 are SGHNT and YYREEE (reference sequence). CDR3 size: 16 residues. Some clones are missing from TCRdb's copy, which holds only in-frame ones; the method was immunoSEQ multiplex PCR. Of about 2.4 million clones in the sample, more than 85% were seen once. This sample stems from a study of shared clonotypes between healthy human individuals. The overall study: A couple of women and a few men aged 18 to 49 made up the donors. The study, taken as a whole, reports: Having only a few donors restricted how much genetic and exposure-history diversity was captured.

Donors, without exception, were Caucasian adults residing in Nashville, Tennessee. The sample was naive CD4+ T cells from PBMCs. The sample's subset: CD45RA+ positively selected. The clonotype comes from a man in his late teens or twenties in good health. Some clones in this sample may be carry-over from other donors' samples. The rearrangement uses TRBV5-4 and TRBJ2-1; TRBD2 agrees at 13 bases. CDR3 DNA: TGTGCCAGCAGCGAGGGGACTAGCGGGAAGTACAATGAGCAGTTCTTC. It is translated as CASSEGTSGKYNEQFF.